The 30 T cell receptor beta chains reported below all come from one sample, sequenced in a study of beta chain features in type 1 diabetes. As every portion of the isolated RNA was reverse transcribed, the sequencing read expressed TCRB transcripts. Clones were read by immunoSEQ multiplex PCR, and TCRdb kept only the in-frame ones, dropping some. The top ten hold roughly 6.7% of the sample, which has 300,000 to 350,000 clones, 14% seen once. The sequenced material came from central memory CD4+ T cells from blood. All receptors come from a man aged 25 to 45 in good health.

This clone was detected only a few times. The chain links TRBV2 to TRBJ1-4; D remains ambiguous. Germline V gene data show CDR1 as SNHLY and CDR2 as FYNNEI. CDR3 length: 14 residues. V was shortened by 6 bases and J by 10 bases, with 18 bases between the two germline ends. CDR3: CASSPDPATLKLFF. DNA of the CDR3: TGTGCCAGCAGCCCGGACCCCGCTACGTTAAAACTGTTTTTT.

Written as DNA, the CDR3 is TGCGCCAGCAGCCAAGATCAGGGGACTGACTATGGCTACACCTTC. Translating it yields CASSQDQGTDYGYTF. This rearrangement joins TRBV4-3 to TRBJ1-2; D perhaps matches TRBD1 (6 bases). The CDR3 extends over 15 amino acids. V dropped 0 bases and J dropped 3 bases, with 11 bases sitting between them. Germline V CDR1 and CDR2: LGHNA, YSLEER.

This clone has just a few counts. This rearrangement joins TRBV29-1 to TRBJ1-4; D possibly corresponds to TRBD1 (6 bases). The CDR3 length is 13 residues. Germline V gene lookup returns CDR1 SQVTM and CDR2 ANQGSEA. V was trimmed by 6 bases and J by 8 bases, leaving 16 bases between them. CDR3 amino acids: CSVMDSVREKLFF. The CDR3, as DNA: TGCAGCGTAATGGACAGCGTCAGGGAAAAACTGTTTTTT. The whole variable domain, remainder taken from reference TRBV29-1 and TRBJ1-4, is SAVISQKPSRDICQRGTSLTIQCQVDSQVTMMFWYRQQPGQSLTLIATANQGSEATYESGFVIDKFPISRPNLTFSTLTVSNMSPEDSSIYLCSVMDSVREKLFFGSGTQLSVL.

The chain joins TRBV7-2 to TRBJ2-3; D is unresolved. V lost 4 bases to trimming and J lost 10 bases, with 15 bases between them. Germline assignment: CDR1 SGHTA and CDR2 FQGNSA. The CDR3 is 13 amino acids. This CDR3 is CASSSTYGVAQYF. In DNA form, the CDR3 reads TGTGCCAGCAGCTCAACCTATGGAGTTGCGCAGTATTTT. The complete variable domain, with remaining parts taken from reference TRBV7-2 and TRBJ2-3, reads GAGVSQSPSNKVTEKGKDVELRCDPISGHTALYWYRQSLGQGLEFLIYFQGNSAPDKSGLPSDRFSAERTGGSVSTLTIQRTQQEDSAVYLCASSSTYGVAQYFGPGTRLTVL.

Only a few counts were recorded for this clone. The rearrangement links TRBV18 to TRBJ1-3; no firm D call. The germline V gene has CDR1 KGHSH and CDR2 LQKENI. CDR3 length: 14 residues. V was trimmed by 2 bases and J by 2 bases, leaving 7 bases between them. The DNA of the CDR3 is TGTGCCAGCTCACCAGGTACCACTGGAAACACCATATATTTT. Translated, it gives CASSPGTTGNTIYF.

This clone was observed many times. The chain joins TRBV11-2 to TRBJ2-5; no definite D call. Germline V gene sequence: CDR1 SGHAT, CDR2 FQNNGV. The CDR3 consists of 15 residues. Trimming shortened V by 2 bases and J by 1 base, and 11 bases separated the two germline ends. The CDR3 loop is CASSLSTVRQETQYF. The CDR3 coding sequence is TGTGCCAGCAGCTTATCCACCGTTCGCCAAGAGACCCAGTACTTC.

In its sample, this clone was seen a few times. The chain couples TRBV5-4 to TRBJ2-3, with 7 bases matching TRBD2. The CDR3 has 15 amino acids. Germline V lookup: CDR1 SGHNT, CDR2 YYREEE (reference sequence). V dropped 0 bases and J dropped 2; count of bases not matched to a gene: 3. CDR3 protein: CASSLGTRFTDTQYF. DNA for the CDR3: TGTGCCAGCAGCTTGGGGACTAGATTCACAGATACGCAGTATTTT. Full variable domain (rest looked up from reference TRBV5-4 and TRBJ2-3): ETGVTQSPTHLIKTRGQQVTLRCSSQSGHNTVSWYQQALGQGPQFIFQYYREEENGRGNFPPRFSGLQFPNYSSELNVNALELDDSALYLCASSLGTRFTDTQYFGPGTRLTVL.

In this sample, this clone turned up a few times. The chain joins TRBV1 to TRBJ2-7; the D segment call TRBD2 is taken from the table without a DNA check. TRBV1 is classified as a pseudogene. This CDR3 comprises 16 residues. The CDR3 spells CTSSPRGSGRSYEQYV. CDR3 DNA: TGCACCAGCAGCCCTCGGGGGAGCGGGAGGTCCTACGAGCAGTACGTC.

J is TRBJ2-1 and V is TRBV10-3; TRBD2 aligns across 12 bases. The CDR3 consists of 15 residues. Germline V gene lookup returns CDR1 ENHRY and CDR2 SYGVKD. V shed 8 bases, J shed 6 bases, and the junction held 8 bases outside the gene matches. CDR3 in DNA: TGTGCCATCGGCGGAGGACTAGCGGGACCCAATGAGCAGTTCTTC. Protein: CAIGGGLAGPNEQFF.

CDR3 residues: CASSQSAGELFF. The CDR3 DNA follows: TGTGCCAGCAGCCAGAGTGCCGGGGAGCTGTTTTTT. This chain uses TRBV13 with TRBJ2-2; D remains ambiguous. V gave up 5 bases and J gave up 6 bases, with 7 bases separating them. The CDR3 consists of 12 residues. Germline V gene lookup returns CDR1 PRHDT and CDR2 FYEKMQ (reference sequence).

This clone appeared a few times. The genes are TRBV7-2 and TRBJ1-1, with a tentative D call TRBD1 (5 bases). Germline V lookup: CDR1 SGHTA, CDR2 FQGNSA. The CDR3 sequence is 13 residues long. Trimming removed 3 bases from V and 9 bases from J, with 14 bases in between. DNA for the CDR3: TGTGCCAGCAGCTTGGGGCTAGAAACTCAAGCTTTCTTT. Translation: CASSLGLETQAFF.

The chain has TRBV11-3 and TRBJ1-1; possible D gene TRBD1, 5 bases. Germline CDR1 and CDR2: SGHNT and YENEEA. V was pared by 3 bases and J by 7 bases, with 12 bases between. CDR3 length: 13 amino acids. The CDR3 DNA is TGTGCCAGCAGCTTTATCCAGGGAAATGAAGCTTTCTTT. This sequence encodes CASSFIQGNEAFF.

This clone was detected ten times or more. The chain has TRBV7-9 and TRBJ2-4; 10 bases are shared with TRBD2. V dropped 2 bases and J dropped 7; count of bases not matched to a gene: 5. This CDR3 is 15 amino acids long. CDR1 and CDR2 from the germline V gene are SEHNR and FQNEAQ (reference sequence). CDR3 residues: CASSLWTSGGNIQYF. DNA for the CDR3: TGTGCCAGCAGCTTATGGACTAGCGGAGGGAACATTCAGTACTTC. Full variable domain (remainder filled in from reference TRBV7-9 and TRBJ2-4): DTGVSQNPRHKITKRGQNVTFRCDPISEHNRLYWYRQTLGQGPEFLTYFQNEAQLEKSRLLSDRFSAERPKGSFSTLEIQRTEQGDSAMYLCASSLWTSGGNIQYFGAGTRLSVL.

This clone came up a few times. The chain links TRBV6-5 to TRBJ1-5; TRBD1 matches at 8 bases. J was trimmed by 6 bases and V by 6 bases; bases with no gene match: 7. This CDR3 is 14 amino acids long. From germline, CDR1 is MNHEY and CDR2 SVGAGI. The CDR3 here is CASSWAGGRQPQHF. The CDR3 DNA sequence: TGTGCCAGCAGCTGGGCAGGGGGCCGTCAGCCCCAGCATTTT.

In DNA, the CDR3 is TGTGCCAGCAGCTTCGACAACGGGGTTAACAATGAGCAGTTCTTC. Amino acids: CASSFDNGVNNEQFF. The chain couples TRBV5-4 to TRBJ2-1; D is perhaps TRBD2 (5 bases). The germline V gene encodes CDR1 SGHNT and CDR2 YYREEE (reference sequence). The V and J ends lost 2 bases and 5 bases respectively, with 14 bases between them. The CDR3 has 15 amino acids.

This clone was picked up a small number of times. The chain recombines TRBV7-2 with TRBJ2-5; 9 positions agree with TRBD2. Germline V gene lookup returns CDR1 SGHTA and CDR2 FQGNSA. The CDR3 is made up of 17 amino acids. V gave up 2 bases and J gave up 4 bases; unmatched junction bases: 11. This CDR3 reads CASSLRVGGGAGETQYF. DNA for the CDR3: TGTGCCAGCAGCTTACGAGTCGGCGGGGGGGCCGGAGAGACCCAGTACTTC.

This clone was seen more than once but under ten times. The chain joins TRBV6-5 to TRBJ1-2; 8 positions match TRBD1. The ends lost 6 bases at V and 3 bases at J; junction bases unmatched: 6. Germline V gene lookup returns CDR1 MNHEY and CDR2 SVGAGI. The CDR3 length is 14 residues. The CDR3 here is CASSLSGGHYGYTF. DNA for the CDR3: TGTGCCAGCAGCCTATCAGGGGGCCACTATGGCTACACCTTC.

This clone was found many times. V gene TRBV14 combines with J gene TRBJ1-6, with TRBD1 matching 9 bases. Germline CDR1 reads SGHDN; CDR2 reads FVKESK. The CDR3 is 15 residues long. J lost 7 bases, V lost 4 bases, and 5 bases had no gene match. CDR3 DNA sequence: TGTGCCAGCAGCCGGGGACAGGGCTCCAATTCACCCCTCCACTTT. This codes for CASSRGQGSNSPLHF. The full variable domain, its missing parts supplied by reference TRBV14 and TRBJ1-6, is EAGVTQFPSHSVIEKGQTVTLRCDPISGHDNLYWYRRVMGKEIKFLLHFVKESKQDESGMPNNRFLAERTGGTYSTLKVQPAELEDSGVYFCASSRGQGSNSPLHFGNGTRLTVT.

The chain combines TRBV7-2 with TRBJ2-1, with TRBD1 identical over 8 bases. From germline, CDR1 is SGHTA and CDR2 FQGNSA. This CDR3 has 13 amino acids. J was trimmed by 8 bases and V by 5 bases; bases with no gene match: 5. The CDR3 loop reads CASSKTGVDEQFF. DNA of the CDR3: TGTGCCAGCAGCAAGACAGGGGTGGATGAGCAGTTCTTC.

This clone was counted only a few times. The chain joins TRBV4-2 to TRBJ2-3; D not certain. From germline, CDR1 is LGHNA and CDR2 YNFKEQ. Deletions cut 5 bases from V and 5 bases from J, with 17 bases between. The CDR3 is 15 amino acids. CDR3 amino acids: CASSLGRTSGDTQYF. The DNA for the CDR3 is TGTGCCAGCAGCTTGGGCCGGACCTCAGGAGATACGCAGTATTTT.

This clone has more than one count but fewer than ten. The chain carries TRBV2 and TRBJ2-7; 13 nucleotides match TRBD2. CDR3 length: 15 amino acids. V shed 8 bases and J 7 bases; nucleotides not matched to a gene: 11. CDR1 is SNHLY, CDR2 FYNNEI, per germline. The CDR3 nucleotides are TGTGCCAGCGGACCCGGGACTAGCGGGGCAGGGGAGCAGTACTTC. Protein: CASGPGTSGAGEQYF. The complete variable domain, with remaining parts taken from reference TRBV2 and TRBJ2-7, reads EPEVTQTPSHQVTQMGQEVILRCVPISNHLYFYWYRQILGQKVEFLVSFYNNEISEKSEIFDDQFSVERPDGSNFTLKIRSTKLEDSAMYFCASGPGTSGAGEQYFGPGTRLTVT.

This clone was observed a handful of times. This chain connects TRBV27 to TRBJ2-3; the match to TRBD2 covers 7 bases. J gave up 3 bases and V 2 bases, and 2 bases lay outside the gene matches. Germline V gene data show CDR1 as MNHEY and CDR2 as SMNVEV (reference sequence). CDR3 length: 14 residues. CDR3 DNA sequence: TGTGCCAGCAGTTTAGGGCGGGAGACAGATACGCAGTATTTT. Amino acid sequence: CASSLGRETDTQYF.

This clone was seen once. The chain recombines TRBV11-2 with TRBJ2-4; 11 nucleotides agree with TRBD2. Trimming took 5 bases from V and 0 from J; bases not matched to a gene: 6. This CDR3 contains 17 residues. Germline V gene lookup returns CDR1 SGHAT and CDR2 FQNNGV. In DNA, the CDR3 is TGTGCCAGCAGCGATCTAGCGGGAGGTTTAGCCAAAAACATTCAGTACTTC. This sequence encodes CASSDLAGGLAKNIQYF.

The chain joins TRBV28 to TRBJ1-1, with 11 bases aligning to TRBD1. This CDR3 is built from 13 residues. CDR1 MDHEN and CDR2 SYDVKM come from the germline V gene. Trimming took 5 bases from V and 4 from J; bases not matched to a gene: 0. The CDR3 DNA follows: TGTGCCAGCAGTGGGACAGGGGGCACTGAAGCTTTCTTT. This encodes CASSGTGGTEAFF.

This clone was picked up a small number of times. V and J are TRBV7-9 and TRBJ1-2, with D unclear. V was cut by 0 bases and J by 8 bases, with 13 bases left in between. Germline V gene data show CDR1 as SEHNR and CDR2 as FQNEAQ (reference sequence). The CDR3 consists of 14 residues. The CDR3 DNA is TGTGCCAGCAGCTTAGCTGGTACCGCGGGAGGCTACACCTTC. It encodes CASSLAGTAGGYTF. The whole variable domain, remainder taken from reference TRBV7-9 and TRBJ1-2, is DTGVSQNPRHKITKRGQNVTFRCDPISEHNRLYWYRQTLGQGPEFLTYFQNEAQLEKSRLLSDRFSAERPKGSFSTLEIQRTEQGDSAMYLCASSLAGTAGGYTFGSGTRLTVV.

This clone was seen more than once but under ten times. The gene calls are TRBV5-1 and TRBJ2-1, with 8 bases matching TRBD1. V was clipped by 0 bases and J by 9 bases; unmatched bases: 8. The germline gives CDR1 SGHRS, CDR2 YFSETQ. The CDR3 length is 15 residues. The CDR3 loop reads CASSLGRGLDIEQFF. The CDR3 DNA reads TGCGCCAGCAGCTTGGGCAGGGGGCTTGATATTGAGCAGTTCTTC.

This clone was observed a handful of times. The rearrangement links TRBV5-1 to TRBJ2-7; 9 bases match TRBD1. There are 14 residues in the CDR3. Trimming cost V 7 bases and J 6 bases; bases outside gene matches: 11. The germline CDR1 and CDR2 sequences are SGHRS and YFSETQ. For the CDR3, the DNA is TGCGCCAGCGGGACCGGGACAGGGTTTTTCGAGCAGTACTTC. Protein sequence: CASGTGTGFFEQYF.

V gene TRBV11-1 combines with J gene TRBJ1-2; D is ambiguous. V was trimmed by 4 bases and J by 10 bases, leaving 10 bases between them. The CDR3 totals 11 residues. The germline V gene has CDR1 SGHAT and CDR2 FQDESV (reference sequence). CDR3 region: CASSSTRFYTF. In DNA form, the CDR3 reads TGTGCCAGCAGCTCGACGAGGTTCTACACCTTC.

The V gene is TRBV29-1, the J gene TRBJ1-1; D is perhaps TRBD1 (5 bases). The CDR3 totals 13 residues. Germline values: CDR1 SQVTM, CDR2 ANQGSEA. The ends were cut back, 1 base at V and 5 bases at J, with 11 bases in the middle. The CDR3 coding sequence is TGCAGCGTTGAAGCCAGGGCCGGGACTGAAGCTTTCTTT. Encoded protein: CSVEARAGTEAFF.

The chain joins TRBV7-9 to TRBJ1-1; no clear D gene. The germline V and J ends were trimmed by 6 bases and 0 bases, with 5 bases remaining between them. The CDR3 consists of 12 residues. Germline V gene sequence: CDR1 SEHNR, CDR2 FQNEAQ (reference sequence). The DNA for the CDR3 is TGTGCCAGCAGGATCATGAACACTGAAGCTTTCTTT. It specifies CASRIMNTEAFF. The full variable domain, rest sourced from reference TRBV7-9 and TRBJ1-1, is DTGVSQNPRHKITKRGQNVTFRCDPISEHNRLYWYRQTLGQGPEFLTYFQNEAQLEKSRLLSDRFSAERPKGSFSTLEIQRTEQGDSAMYLCASRIMNTEAFFGQGTRLTVV.